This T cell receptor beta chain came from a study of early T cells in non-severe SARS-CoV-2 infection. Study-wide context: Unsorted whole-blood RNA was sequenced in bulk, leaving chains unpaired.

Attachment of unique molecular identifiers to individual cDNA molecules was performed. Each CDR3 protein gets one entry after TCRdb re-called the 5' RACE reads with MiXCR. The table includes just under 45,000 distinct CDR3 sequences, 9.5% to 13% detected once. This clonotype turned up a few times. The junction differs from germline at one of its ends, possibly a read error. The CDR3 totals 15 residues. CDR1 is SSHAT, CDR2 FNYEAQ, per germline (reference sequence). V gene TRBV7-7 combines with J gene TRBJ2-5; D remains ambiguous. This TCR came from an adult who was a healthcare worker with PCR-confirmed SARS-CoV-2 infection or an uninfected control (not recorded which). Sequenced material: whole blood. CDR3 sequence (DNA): TGTGCTAGCAGCCCGGGTAGGACCCCTCAAGAGACCCAGTACTTC. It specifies CASSPGRTPQETQYF.